These T cell receptor beta chains were read from a single sample in a study of cytomegalovirus exposure and HLA in healthy donors. Profiling relied on immunoSEQ multiplex PCR, and the TCRdb table lists in-frame clones only, not all of them. The sample carries about 130,000 clones, roughly 80% recorded once. Specimen: PBMCs. The receptors were gathered from a boy between 10 and 17 years old in good health and CMV-seronegative. The CDR3 runs from the conserved cysteine through the conserved F or W. A D gene is named only where the DNA matches it firmly.

>TRBD1|TRBJ2-5|TRBV6-5
TGTGCCAGCAGTTCTCACACAGGGGTACGAGAGACCCAGTACTTC
CASSSHTGVRETQYF
>TRBD1|TRBJ2-3|TRBV2
TGTGCCAGCCCACCGCATTCGACAGGGAGCACAGATACGCAGTATTTT
CASPPHSTGSTDTQYF
>TRBD2|TRBJ2-5|TRBV5-4
TGTGCCAGCAGCTTCTCAAGCGGGAGGGGGTACCAAGAGACCCAGTACTTC
CASSFSSGRGYQETQYF
>.|TRBJ2-2|TRBV10-2
TGCGCCAGCAGTGAGTCGAAGACTGCCGCCACCGGGGAGCTGTTTTTT
CASSESKTAATGELFF
>TRBD1|TRBJ1-5|TRBV6-6
TGTGCCAGCAGTGCCTCGGGGACAGCAAATCAGCCCCAGCATTTT
CASSASGTANQPQHF
>.|TRBJ2-2|TRBV7-3
TGTGCCAGCAGCCCCCCGGGGAAGGAGGGCACCGGGGAGCTGTTTTTT
CASSPPGKEGTGELFF
>TRBD1|TRBJ2-6|TRBV5-6
TGTGCCAGCAGCCCACGGACAGGCAGCTCTGGGGCCAACGTCCTGACTTTC
CASSPRTGSSGANVLTF
>.|TRBJ2-3|TRBV21-1
TGTGCCAGCAGCAAGGATTCGTGGGGACAGGGGGACTTAGATACGCAGTATTTT
CASSKDSWGQGDLDTQYF
>TRBD2|TRBJ2-7|TRBV29-1
TGCAGCGTACTAGCGGGGGTTTACGAGCAGTACTTC
CSVLAGVYEQYF
>.|TRBJ1-2|TRBV11-2
TGTGCCAGCAGCTTGGGCAGCTATGGCTACACCTTC
CASSLGSYGYTF
>.|TRBJ2-1|TRBV27
TGTGCCAGCAGTTTAAGAGAGGGATGGTGGCAGTTCTTC
CASSLREGWWQFF
>TRBD2|TRBJ2-3|TRBV13
TGTGCCAGCAGCTTAGGAGCGGGGACCCACGATACGCAGTATTTT
CASSLGAGTHDTQYF
>.|TRBJ2-3|TRBV2
TGTGCCAGCAGAGGGGTTCGGACAGATACGCAGTATTTT
CASRGVRTDTQYF
>.|TRBJ1-3|TRBV25-1
TGTGCCAGCAGTGAATATCAGGGATCTGGAAACACCATATATTTT
CASSEYQGSGNTIYF
>.|TRBJ1-1|TRBV9
TGTGCCAGCAGCGCATTGACTGAAGCTTTCTTT
CASSALTEAFF
>.|TRBJ2-7|TRBV9
TGTGCCAGCAGCGTAGTTTCCGGGAAGGATTCCGAGCAGTACTTC
CASSVVSGKDSEQYF
>TRBD2|TRBJ2-5|TRBV7-2
TGTGCCAGCAGCTCCCCTAGCGGCCAAGAGACCCAGTACTTC
CASSSPSGQETQYF
>.|TRBJ2-1|TRBV11-1
TGTGCCAGCAGCTTAGCGGGAGGTTACAATGAGCAGTTCTTC
CASSLAGGYNEQFF
>TRBD1|TRBJ1-1|TRBV7-8
TGTGCCAGCAGCAACTTAATCGGGACAGTTTTCAAGGCTTTCTTT
CASSNLIGTVFKAFF
>.|TRBJ2-6|TRBV30
TGTGCCTGGAGTGGGGGGGTCCCTGGGGCCAACGTCCTGACTTTC
CAWSGGVPGANVLTF
>TRBD2|TRBJ2-1|TRBV27
TGTGCCAGCAGTCCTCTTGCGGGAGTAAAGCATGAGCAGTTCTTC
CASSPLAGVKHEQFF
>.|TRBJ2-1|TRBV29-1
TGCAGCACTGGGACAACCCATGAGCAGTTCTTC
CSTGTTHEQFF
>.|TRBJ1-1|TRBV5-4
TGTGCCAGCAGCTGGGGGGGGGAGAACACTGAAGCTTTCTTT
CASSWGGENTEAFF